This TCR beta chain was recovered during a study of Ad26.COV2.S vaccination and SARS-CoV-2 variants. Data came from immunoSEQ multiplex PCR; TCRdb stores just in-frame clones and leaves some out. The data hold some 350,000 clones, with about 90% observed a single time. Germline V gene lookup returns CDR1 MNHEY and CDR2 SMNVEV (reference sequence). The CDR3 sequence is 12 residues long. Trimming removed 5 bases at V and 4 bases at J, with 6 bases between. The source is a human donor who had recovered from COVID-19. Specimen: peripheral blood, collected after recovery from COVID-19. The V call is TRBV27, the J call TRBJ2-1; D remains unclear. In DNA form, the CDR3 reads TGTGCCAGCAGTACCCCGTACAATGAGCAGTTCTTC. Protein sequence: CASSTPYNEQFF.